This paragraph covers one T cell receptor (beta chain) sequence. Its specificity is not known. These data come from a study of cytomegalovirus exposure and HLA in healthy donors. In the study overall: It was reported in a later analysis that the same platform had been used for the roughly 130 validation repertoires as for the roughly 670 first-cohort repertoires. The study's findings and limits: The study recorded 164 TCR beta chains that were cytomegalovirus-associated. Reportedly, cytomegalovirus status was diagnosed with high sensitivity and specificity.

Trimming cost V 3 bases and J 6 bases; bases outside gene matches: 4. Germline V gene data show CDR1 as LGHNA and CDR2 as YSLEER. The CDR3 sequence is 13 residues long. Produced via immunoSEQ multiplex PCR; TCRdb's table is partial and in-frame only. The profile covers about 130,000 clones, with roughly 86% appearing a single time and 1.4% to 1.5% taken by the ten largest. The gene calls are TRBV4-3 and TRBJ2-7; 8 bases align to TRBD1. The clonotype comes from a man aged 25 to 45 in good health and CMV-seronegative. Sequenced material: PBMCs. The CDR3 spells CASSQSTGVEQYF. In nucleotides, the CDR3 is TGCGCCAGCAGCCAGTCGACAGGGGTCGAGCAGTACTTC.